This T cell receptor beta chain was recorded in a study of T-cell memory formation after mild COVID-19. About the research overall: For the most part, TCR clusters were specific to one donor. Study-wide results and limits: Memory from before infection featured some responding clones, which suggests cross-reactive memory joined. CD4/CD8 balance held among clones contracting day 15 to 85, and later expanders leaned CD4+.

The sample holds a few counts of this clonotype. Its target is not known. TCRdb called the 5' RACE reads again in MiXCR, with one record for every CDR3 protein. Of tens of thousands of distinct CDR3 sequences in the sample, more than 20% were seen once. The germline V gene has CDR1 MDHEN and CDR2 SYDVKM. The CDR3 covers 15 residues. V was clipped by 4 bases and J by 0 bases, with 12 bases between them. The clonotype originates from a man aged 18 to 29 who had mild COVID-19 (a few samples of this study predate the infection). Cell type and time point are not known. The rearrangement links TRBV28 to TRBJ2-5, with D perhaps TRBD1 (6 bases). Sequenced material: PBMCs or a T cell subset sorted from them (not recorded which). This chain's CDR3 is CASSSLQGYQETQYF. CDR3 coding DNA: TGTGCCAGCAGTTCCCTTCAGGGGTACCAAGAGACCCAGTACTTC.